This TCR beta chain was documented in a study of neurological immune-mediated disorders. The study's findings and limits: The expanded clones of different subjects shared no CDR3 amino acid sequences (suggesting private repertoires in all groups). The phylogenetic placement of 18 of 34 multiple sclerosis patients' repertoires in one related-CDR3 cluster constitutes a possible signature.

Synthesis of cDNA used 5'RACE (with 10-nucleotide random UMIs). TCRdb reprocessed the 5' RACE reads via MiXCR and lists one record per CDR3 protein. The table lists about 55,000 distinct CDR3 sequences, roughly 3.5% of them singletons. This clonotype was counted at least ten times. Its specificity is not known. Germline lookup yields CDR1 SGHRS and CDR2 YFSETQ. The CDR3 has 14 residues. The V gene lost 2 bases and the J gene lost 4 bases, with 13 bases spanning the gap. Material: PBMCs. The chain is built from TRBV5-1 and TRBJ2-7; tentatively, D is TRBD2 (6 bases). This sequence originates from a man under 40 with multiple sclerosis. The CDR3 spells CASSFGGAGYEQYF. DNA of the CDR3: TGCGCCAGCAGCTTTGGAGGGGCGGGTTACGAGCAGTACTTC.